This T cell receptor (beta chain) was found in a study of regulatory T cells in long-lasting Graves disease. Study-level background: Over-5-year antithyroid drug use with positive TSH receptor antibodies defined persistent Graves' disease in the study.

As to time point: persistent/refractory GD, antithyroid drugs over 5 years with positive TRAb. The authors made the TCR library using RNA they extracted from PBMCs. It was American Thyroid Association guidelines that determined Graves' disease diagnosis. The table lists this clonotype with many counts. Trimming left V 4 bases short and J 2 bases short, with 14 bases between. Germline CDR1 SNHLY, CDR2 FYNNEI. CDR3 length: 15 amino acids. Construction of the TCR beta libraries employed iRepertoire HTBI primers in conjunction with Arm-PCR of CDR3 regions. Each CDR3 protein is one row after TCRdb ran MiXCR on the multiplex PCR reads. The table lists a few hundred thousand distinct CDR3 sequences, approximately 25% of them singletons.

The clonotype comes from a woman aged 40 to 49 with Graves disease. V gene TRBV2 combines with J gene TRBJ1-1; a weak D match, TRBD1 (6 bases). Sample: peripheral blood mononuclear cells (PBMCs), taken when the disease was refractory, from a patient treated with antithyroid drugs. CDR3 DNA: TGTGCCAGCAGTGCCATCCGGGACACCAACACTGAAGCTTTCTTT. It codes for CASSAIRDTNTEAFF.